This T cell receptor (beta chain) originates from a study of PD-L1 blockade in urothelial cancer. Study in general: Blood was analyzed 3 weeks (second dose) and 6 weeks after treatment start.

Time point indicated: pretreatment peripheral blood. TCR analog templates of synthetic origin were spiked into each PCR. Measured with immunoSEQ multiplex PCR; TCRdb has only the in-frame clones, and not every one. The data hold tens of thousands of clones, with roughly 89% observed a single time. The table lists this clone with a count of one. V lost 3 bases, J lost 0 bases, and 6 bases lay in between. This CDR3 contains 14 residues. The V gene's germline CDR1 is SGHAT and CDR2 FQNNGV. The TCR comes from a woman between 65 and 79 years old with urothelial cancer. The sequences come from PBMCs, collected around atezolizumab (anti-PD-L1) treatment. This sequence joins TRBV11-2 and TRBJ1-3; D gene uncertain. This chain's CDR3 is CASSFLPSGNTIYF. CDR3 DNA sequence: TGTGCCAGCAGCTTCCTTCCCTCTGGAAACACCATATATTTT.